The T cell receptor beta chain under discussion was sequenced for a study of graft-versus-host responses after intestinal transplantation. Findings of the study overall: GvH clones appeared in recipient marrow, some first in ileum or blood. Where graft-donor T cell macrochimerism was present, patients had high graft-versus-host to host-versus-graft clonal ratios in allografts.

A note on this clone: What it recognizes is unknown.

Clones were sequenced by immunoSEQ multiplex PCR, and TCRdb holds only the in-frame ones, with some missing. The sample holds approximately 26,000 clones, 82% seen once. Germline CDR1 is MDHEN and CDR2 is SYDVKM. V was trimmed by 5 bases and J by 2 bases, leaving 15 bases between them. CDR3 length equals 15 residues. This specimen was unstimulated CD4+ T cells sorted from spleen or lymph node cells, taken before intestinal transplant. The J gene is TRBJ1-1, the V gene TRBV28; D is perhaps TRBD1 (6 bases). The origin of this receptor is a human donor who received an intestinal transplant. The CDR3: CASSASGQPNTEAFF. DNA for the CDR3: TGTGCCAGCAGTGCATCCGGACAGCCTAACACTGAAGCTTTCTTT.